What follows are 20 T cell receptor beta chains derived from one specimen sequenced in a study of T cell changes during pregnancy in multiple sclerosis. The assay was immunoSEQ multiplex PCR, and TCRdb's table has in-frame clones only and misses some. In the table there are 60,000 to 85,000 clones, about nine tenths of which are singletons. The source material was peripheral blood, sampled in the second trimester of pregnancy. The source of these receptors is a female donor with multiple sclerosis, enrolled in a pregnancy study.

The rearrangement links TRBV7-8 to TRBJ2-7; possibly TRBD2 for D (7 bases). The CDR3 length is 15 residues. The germline V gene has CDR1 SGHVS and CDR2 FQNEAQ. The germline V and J ends were trimmed by 0 bases and 5 bases, with 14 bases remaining between them. The CDR3: CASSLAIGGGDEQYF. CDR3 sequence (DNA): TGTGCCAGCAGCTTAGCGATAGGGGGAGGGGACGAGCAGTACTTC.

The CDR3 protein is CASSSLPTGTSYEQYF. CDR3 nucleotides: TGTGCCAGCAGCTCTTTACCGACAGGTACATCCTACGAGCAGTACTTC. The chain employs TRBV11-2 and TRBJ2-7, with D tentatively TRBD1 (6 bases). Trimming cost V 4 bases and J 1 base, with 17 bases left between them. The CDR3 consists of 16 residues. Germline V gene lookup returns CDR1 SGHAT and CDR2 FQNNGV.

In this sample, this clone turned up once. V usage is TRBV14 and J usage is TRBJ1-2, with TRBD1 as a possible D gene (6 bases). Germline V gene lookup returns CDR1 SGHDN and CDR2 FVKESK. The germline V and J ends were trimmed by 1 base and 8 bases, with 11 bases remaining between them. CDR3 length: 13 amino acids. The CDR3 sequence: CASSQVVRGGYTF. The CDR3 coding sequence is TGTGCCAGCAGCCAAGTGGTCAGGGGAGGCTACACCTTC.

The chain combines TRBV5-1 with TRBJ2-7; 7 bases match TRBD1. The V segment lost 3 bases and the J segment 1 base; nucleotides outside the gene matches: 4. Germline-derived CDR1 and CDR2 are SGHRS and YFSETQ. This CDR3 is built from 14 residues. This CDR3 reads CASSSPGQSYEQYF. CDR3 nucleotides: TGCGCCAGCAGCTCACCGGGACAGTCCTACGAGCAGTACTTC.

The chain carries TRBV5-1 and TRBJ2-5; D unresolved. Germline-derived CDR1 and CDR2 are SGHRS and YFSETQ. The CDR3 is made up of 14 amino acids. Trimming pared 4 bases from V and 2 bases from J, leaving 12 bases between. CDR3 sequence (DNA): TGCGCCAGCAGCGAGACACCGATGCAAGAGACCCAGTACTTC. This gives the protein CASSETPMQETQYF.

This chain links TRBV4-3 with TRBJ2-2; perhaps TRBD2 as D (7 bases). V was cut by 7 bases and J by 3 bases, with 12 bases left in between. The CDR3 is made up of 14 amino acids. Looked up from germline, CDR1 is LGHNA and CDR2 is YSLEER. CDR3 sequence (DNA): TGCGCCAGCATGGGGGGGCAAGACACCGGGGAGCTGTTTTTT. Translation: CASMGGQDTGELFF.

V gene TRBV18 combines with J gene TRBJ1-1, with 7 bases lining up with TRBD1. There are 15 residues in the CDR3. Germline loops: CDR1 KGHSH, CDR2 LQKENI. J gave up 1 base and V 0 bases, and 2 bases lay outside the gene matches. Here the CDR3 reads CASSPPGTANTEAFF. The CDR3 coding sequence is TGTGCCAGCTCACCACCGGGGACAGCGAACACTGAAGCTTTCTTT. The full variable domain, rest sourced from reference TRBV18 and TRBJ1-1, is NAGVMQNPRHLVRRRGQEARLRCSPMKGHSHVYWYRQLPEEGLKFMVYLQKENIIDESGMPKERFSAEFPKEGPSILRIQQVVRGDSAAYFCASSPPGTANTEAFFGQGTRLTVV.

The rearrangement links TRBV25-1 to TRBJ1-3; TRBD1 might be the D (5 bases). V gave up 4 bases and J gave up 0 bases, with 19 bases separating them. Looked up from germline, CDR1 is MGHDK and CDR2 is SYGVNS. CDR3 size: 18 residues. This CDR3 reads CASSGSGTSKGSGNTIYF. CDR3 coding DNA: TGTGCCAGCAGTGGAAGCGGGACTTCGAAGGGCTCTGGAAACACCATATATTTT.

V and J are TRBV28 and TRBJ1-1; perhaps TRBD1 as D (6 bases). Germline V gene lookup returns CDR1 MDHEN and CDR2 SYDVKM. The CDR3 runs 17 residues. Trimming took 1 base from V and 4 from J, leaving 19 bases between them. CDR3 in amino acids: CASSLYSRGSILTEAFF. CDR3 DNA: TGTGCCAGCAGTTTATACTCCAGGGGAAGTATACTCACTGAAGCTTTCTTT. Full variable domain (rest looked up from reference TRBV28 and TRBJ1-1): DVKVTQSSRYLVKRTGEKVFLECVQDMDHENMFWYRQDPGLGLRLIYFSYDVKMKEKGDIPEGYSVSREKKERFSLILESASTNQTSMYLCASSLYSRGSILTEAFFGQGTRLTVV.

The CDR3 DNA sequence: TGTGCCAGCAGTGTTCATTACGAGCAGTACTTC. Translation gives CASSVHYEQYF. The J gene is TRBJ2-7, the V gene TRBV6-1, with unresolved D. Germline V gives CDR1 MNHNS, CDR2 SASEGT. The CDR3 has 11 amino acids. The V end lost 4 bases, the J end lost 4 bases, and 5 bases lay between the germline ends.

The rearrangement uses TRBV25-1 and TRBJ2-1; TRBD2 agrees at 9 bases. The V segment lost 6 bases and the J segment 7 bases; nucleotides outside the gene matches: 10. The CDR3 runs 15 residues. CDR1 is MGHDK and CDR2 is SYGVNS in the germline V gene. Here the CDR3 reads CASRDPGGGANEQFF. The CDR3 DNA reads as TGTGCCAGCAGGGACCCTGGCGGGGGGGCTAATGAGCAGTTCTTC.

The V call is TRBV6-1, the J call TRBJ2-7; 9 nucleotides agree with TRBD2. Trimming removed 3 bases from V and 0 bases from J; junction bases left unmatched: 9. The CDR3 runs to 17 residues. Germline V gives CDR1 MNHNS, CDR2 SASEGT. The CDR3 region is CASSDPDGGRVSYEQYF. The CDR3 nucleotides are TGTGCCAGCAGTGACCCGGATGGCGGGAGGGTCTCCTACGAGCAGTACTTC.

V and J are TRBV7-6 and TRBJ2-7, with D tentatively TRBD2 (5 bases). The germline CDR1 and CDR2 sequences are SGHVS and FNYEAQ. With 4 bases removed from V and 0 bases from J, the gap between germline ends came to 19 bases. The CDR3 contains 17 residues. The CDR3, as DNA: TGTGCCAGCAGCTCCCGGAAACTAGTTACCCGCTCCTACGAGCAGTACTTC. Protein product: CASSSRKLVTRSYEQYF. The full variable domain, in which reference TRBV7-6 and TRBJ2-7 provide the parts outside the CDR3, is GAGVSQSPRYKVTKRGQDVALRCDPISGHVSLYWYRQALGQGPEFLTYFNYEAQQDKSGLPNDRFSAERPEGSISTLTIQRTEQRDSAMYRCASSSRKLVTRSYEQYFGPGTRLTVT.

The rearrangement joins TRBV19 to TRBJ2-1, with TRBD2 matching 15 bases. Trimming took 10 bases from V and 0 from J; bases not matched to a gene: 7. The CDR3 consists of 17 residues. Germline loops: CDR1 LNHDA, CDR2 SQIVND (reference sequence). CDR3 protein: CATSGLAGGLSYNEQFF. The CDR3, as DNA: TGTGCCACCTCGGGACTAGCGGGAGGTCTCTCCTACAATGAGCAGTTCTTC.

V usage is TRBV25-1 and J usage is TRBJ1-2; a possible D gene is TRBD1 (6 bases). The CDR3 has 14 amino acids. The V gene's germline CDR1 is MGHDK and CDR2 SYGVNS. The V gene lost 6 bases and the J gene lost 7 bases, with 18 bases spanning the gap. The CDR3 loop reads CASRNTGSGSGYTF. The CDR3 region has the DNA TGTGCCAGCAGGAATACAGGGTCCGGTAGTGGCTACACCTTC.

The rearrangement joins TRBV7-7 to TRBJ1-1; no clear D gene. The germline gives CDR1 SSHAT, CDR2 FNYEAQ (reference sequence). The CDR3 has 13 residues. Trimming took off 5 bases at V and 0 bases at J, with 7 bases between the two ends. CDR3 residues: CASSHNMNTEAFF. The CDR3 DNA follows: TGTGCCAGCAGCCACAACATGAACACTGAAGCTTTCTTT.

The V gene is TRBV5-6, the J gene TRBJ1-5; TRBD1 matches at 10 bases. The V and J ends lost 5 bases and 3 bases, in that order; junction bases with no gene match: 5. CDR1 is SGHDT and CDR2 is YYEEEE in the germline V gene. The length of the CDR3 is 15 residues. CDR3 sequence: CASSSGQGINQPQHF. The DNA for the CDR3 is TGTGCCAGCAGTTCGGGACAGGGGATCAATCAGCCCCAGCATTTT.

This chain uses TRBV6-1 with TRBJ1-4, with D perhaps matching TRBD1 (6 bases). The ends were cut back, 2 bases at V and 4 bases at J, with 14 bases in the middle. CDR3 length equals 16 residues. Germline V gives CDR1 MNHNS, CDR2 SASEGT. In DNA form, the CDR3 reads TGTGCCAGCAGTGAACTACAGGGTTCGGGTAATGAAAAACTGTTTTTT. It encodes CASSELQGSGNEKLFF.

The chain combines TRBV9 with TRBJ1-1; 9 bases map to TRBD1. The CDR3 totals 13 residues. CDR1 is SGDLS, CDR2 YYNGEE, per germline. With 5 bases clipped from V and 5 bases from J, the junction kept 4 bases outside the gene matches. CDR3 nucleotides: TGTGCCAGCAGTCTAGGACAGGGGACTGAAGCTTTCTTT. This translates into CASSLGQGTEAFF.

The V and J genes are TRBV7-9 and TRBJ2-1, with a tentative D call TRBD2 (5 bases). CDR1 is SEHNR and CDR2 is FQNEAQ in the germline V gene (reference sequence). V was shortened by 1 base and J by 8 bases, with 12 bases between the two germline ends. The CDR3 has 14 amino acids. Here the CDR3 reads CASSLGRTVDEQFF. CDR3 in DNA: TGTGCCAGCAGCTTAGGGAGGACTGTGGATGAGCAGTTCTTC.